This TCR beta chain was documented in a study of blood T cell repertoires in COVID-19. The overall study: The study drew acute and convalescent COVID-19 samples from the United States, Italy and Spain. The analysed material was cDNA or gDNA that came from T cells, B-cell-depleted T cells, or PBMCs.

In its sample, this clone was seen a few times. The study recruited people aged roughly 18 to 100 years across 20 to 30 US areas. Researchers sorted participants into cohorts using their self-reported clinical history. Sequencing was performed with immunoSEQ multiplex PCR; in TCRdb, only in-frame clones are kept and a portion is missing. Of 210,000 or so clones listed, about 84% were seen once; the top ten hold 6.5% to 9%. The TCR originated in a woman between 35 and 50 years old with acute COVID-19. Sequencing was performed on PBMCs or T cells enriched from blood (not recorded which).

The CDR3: CASSHLTSGIQYNEQFF. As DNA, the CDR3 is TGTGCCAGCAGCCACTTGACTAGCGGGATCCAGTACAATGAGCAGTTCTTC. This rearrangement joins TRBV14 to TRBJ2-1; the match to TRBD2 covers 11 bases. Germline values: CDR1 SGHDN, CDR2 FVKESK. CDR3 length equals 17 residues. The ends lost 3 bases at V and 4 bases at J; junction bases unmatched: 8.